This TCR beta chain was observed in a study of blood T cell repertoires in COVID-19. Study background: In each case, the material was cDNA or gDNA derived from T cells, B-cell-depleted T cells, or PBMCs.

Source study methods: Reference gene primer amplification in the assay estimated nucleated cell counts. Using immunoSEQ multiplex PCR, the repertoire was profiled, and TCRdb retains in-frame clones only, with some absent. From that table come the V and J calls and clone size; the DNA was used to work out D and trimming. The table includes around 150,000 clones, around 73% detected once. The germline V gene encodes CDR1 KGHSH and CDR2 LQKENI. V dropped 3 bases and J dropped 4 bases, with 15 bases sitting between them. This CDR3 region has 15 residues. This sequence originates from a man in his sixties who had recovered from COVID-19. The chain is built from TRBV18 and TRBJ1-1; a weak D match, TRBD1 (5 bases). The sequenced sample was peripheral blood. The CDR3 DNA sequence: TGTGCCAGCTCACCTATTCAGGGAGGGAGCACTGAAGCTTTCTTT. Its protein product is CASSPIQGGSTEAFF.